This T cell receptor beta chain was identified during a study of T cells after yellow fever vaccination. For the study at large: When fractions had low cell numbers, they were prepared with SMART-Seq v4 Ultra Low Input. General observations from the study: Only a minor proportion of clonotypes was detected across both CD4 and CD8 compartments. Re-detected after boosting: most primary clones, 96% of CD4 and 88% of CD8.

In its sample, this clonotype was seen many times. Antigen unknown. Using its own MiXCR run on the 5' RACE reads, TCRdb lists one record per CDR3 protein. The sample has 500,000 to 650,000 distinct CDR3 sequences, about a sixth seen once; the top ten hold roughly a sixth. CDR1 is MNHEY and CDR2 is SMNVEV in the germline V gene (reference sequence). This CDR3 comprises 15 residues. With V trimmed by 0 bases and J by 10 bases, 9 bases remained unmatched. This TCR was sampled from a man aged 18 to 29 who received the YFV17D yellow fever vaccine. Source: PBMCs, taken about 5 days after the first yellow fever vaccination. The chain is built from TRBV27 and TRBJ2-1, with 7 nucleotides matching TRBD1. CDR3 sequence: CASSLSGTERQEQFF. For the CDR3, the DNA is TGTGCCAGCAGTTTATCAGGGACAGAACGACAGGAGCAGTTCTTC.